The next 6 T cell receptor beta chains were all read from a single sample in a study of T cell repertoires in cytomegalovirus infection. MiXCR, applied by TCRdb to the reads, yields one record per CDR3 protein. The sample records roughly 920,000 distinct CDR3 sequences, roughly 30% being singletons. Their antigens are not known. Sequencing used cultured CD8+ T cells from PBMCs, obtained from culture after CMV antigen stimulation. Receptors were obtained from a human donor in good health (CMV status not recorded). Some clones in this sample may be carry-over from other donors' samples.

The rearrangement joins TRBV27 to TRBJ2-7; unclear D gene. The CDR3 spans 14 residues. The germline V gene encodes CDR1 MNHEY and CDR2 SMNVEV (reference sequence). Trimming cost V 2 bases and J 0 bases, with 8 bases left between them. Here the CDR3 DNA reads TGTGCCAGCAGTTTAAAGTCAGGCTCCTACGAGCAGTACTTC. Translation: CASSLKSGSYEQYF.

V gene TRBV2 combines with J gene TRBJ1-5; TRBD1 might be the D (6 bases). The V gene lost 8 bases and the J gene lost 1 base, with 9 bases spanning the gap. The CDR3 runs 13 residues. Germline CDR1 is SNHLY and CDR2 is FYNNEI. The CDR3 loop is CASGGGSNQPQHF. CDR3 bases: TGTGCCAGCGGGGGCGGCAGCAATCAGCCCCAGCATTTT. The full variable domain, with the rest looked up from reference TRBV2 and TRBJ1-5, is EPEVTQTPSHQVTQMGQEVILRCVPISNHLYFYWYRQILGQKVEFLVSFYNNEISEKSEIFDDQFSVERPDGSNFTLKIRSTKLEDSAMYFCASGGGSNQPQHFGDGTRLSIL.

V gene TRBV10-3 combines with J gene TRBJ2-7; 8 bases are shared with TRBD2. Germline V CDR1 and CDR2: ENHRY, SYGVKD. The CDR3 runs to 12 residues. The trim removed 6 bases at V and 7 bases at J, leaving 5 bases unmatched. The CDR3 sequence is CAIRVAGNEQYF. The CDR3 DNA follows: TGTGCCATCAGGGTAGCGGGGAATGAGCAGTACTTC.

In this sample, this clonotype turned up many times. The chain links TRBV7-2 to TRBJ2-1; no reliable D call. V was clipped by 1 base and J by 8 bases, with 15 bases between them. The CDR3 is 15 residues long. Germline loops: CDR1 SGHTA, CDR2 FQGNSA. CDR3 in DNA: TGTGCCAGCAGCTTAGAGGGAACCCTCCTCGATGAGCAGTTCTTC. Its translation is CASSLEGTLLDEQFF.

The rearrangement links TRBV6-6 to TRBJ2-5; 7 bases agree with TRBD1. Trimming removed 2 bases from V and 3 bases from J; junction bases left unmatched: 3. This CDR3 has 14 amino acids. Germline values: CDR1 MNHNY, CDR2 SVGAGI (reference sequence). The CDR3 DNA reads as TGTGCCAGCAGTTACCCTGGGACAGAAGAGACCCAGTACTTC. Translated, it gives CASSYPGTEETQYF.

This clonotype is a singleton in its sample. The chain is built from TRBV29-1 and TRBJ2-7; a possible D gene is TRBD1 (6 bases). CDR3 size: 14 residues. Germline-derived CDR1 and CDR2 are SQVTM and ANQGSEA. The V gene lost 2 bases and the J gene lost 4 bases, with 15 bases spanning the gap. The CDR3 DNA reads as TGCAGCGTTGAATCGGGACATGGGGAATACGAGCAGTACTTC. Translated: CSVESGHGEYEQYF.